This T cell receptor (beta chain) was sequenced for a study of T cell changes during pregnancy in multiple sclerosis. Germline loops: CDR1 MRHNA, CDR2 SNTAGT. This CDR3 has 14 amino acids. The V and J ends lost 4 bases and 1 base respectively, with 7 bases between them. This clone has just a few counts. Method: immunoSEQ multiplex PCR; TCRdb's copy keeps in-frame clones and lacks some. This table holds 45,000 to 75,000 clones, about 92% found once. Sequenced here: peripheral blood, sampled in the first trimester of pregnancy. The chain is built from TRBV6-4 and TRBJ2-2; no clear D gene. The receptor's source is a female donor with multiple sclerosis, enrolled in a pregnancy study. Here the CDR3 DNA reads TGTGCCAGCAGTGGGGCTTTGAACACCGGGGAGCTGTTTTTT. This codes for CASSGALNTGELFF.